Each of the 11 T cell receptor beta chains below was sequenced from the same sample in a study of regulatory T cells in long-lasting Graves disease. Time point in this sample: persistent/refractory GD, antithyroid drugs over 5 years with positive TRAb. With RNA extracted from PBMCs as input, the TCR library was made. iRepertoire HTBI primers and Arm-PCR of CDR3 regions built TCR beta libraries. One entry per CDR3 protein results from TCRdb running MiXCR on the multiplex PCR reads. The table has some 440,000 distinct CDR3 sequences, under 25% seen once. Sequenced here: peripheral blood mononuclear cells (PBMCs), sampled when the disease was refractory, from a patient treated with antithyroid drugs. These receptors all stem from a female donor with Graves disease.

This chain links TRBV7-9 with TRBJ2-7; tentative D call: TRBD1 (6 bases). V dropped 4 bases and J dropped 0 bases, with 16 bases sitting between them. The CDR3 is made up of 16 amino acids. CDR1 and CDR2 from the germline V gene are SEHNR and FQNEAQ (reference sequence). This chain's CDR3 is CASSSVTGVYSYEQYF. CDR3 sequence (DNA): TGTGCCAGCAGCTCCGTGACAGGCGTCTACTCCTACGAGCAGTACTTC.

This clonotype was observed a handful of times. V usage is TRBV3-1 and J usage is TRBJ2-2; D is ambiguous. Trimming removed 4 bases from V and 5 bases from J, with 11 bases in between. This CDR3 spans 14 amino acids. CDR1 is LGHDT and CDR2 is YNNKEL in the germline V gene (reference sequence). The CDR3 coding sequence is TGTGCCAGCAGCCTCGTGGGATTTACCGGGGAGCTGTTTTTT. This encodes CASSLVGFTGELFF.

The chain links TRBV14 to TRBJ2-5; D perhaps matches TRBD2 (6 bases). The V gene lost 1 base and the J gene lost 9 bases, with 15 bases spanning the gap. The germline CDR1 and CDR2 sequences are SGHDN and FVKESK. CDR3 length: 14 residues. CDR3 DNA sequence: TGTGCCAGCAGCCAAGCCGGACTGGTAGCGGCCCAGTACTTC. Protein product: CASSQAGLVAAQYF.

The V gene is TRBV6-5, the J gene TRBJ2-1, with D perhaps matching TRBD2 (5 bases). This CDR3 has 16 amino acids. The V end was cut by 2 bases, the J end by 6 bases, with 17 bases between. Germline loops: CDR1 MNHEY, CDR2 SVGAGI. The CDR3 region is CASSYVARPGLNEQFF. The CDR3 DNA sequence: TGTGCCAGCAGTTACGTGGCGCGCCCTGGACTCAATGAGCAGTTCTTC.

This clonotype came up a few times. V is TRBV20-1 and J is TRBJ1-1; D uncertain. The CDR3 has 12 residues. Germline CDR1 DFQATT, CDR2 SNEGSKA (reference sequence). With 0 bases removed from V and 6 bases from J, the gap between germline ends came to 8 bases. The CDR3 is CSARDGSAEAFF. In nucleotides, the CDR3 is TGCAGTGCTAGAGATGGGTCAGCTGAAGCTTTCTTT.

This clonotype was observed at least ten times. The chain uses TRBV2 and TRBJ2-2; D perhaps matches TRBD2 (5 bases). V was pared by 6 bases and J by 4 bases, with 15 bases between. CDR1 SNHLY and CDR2 FYNNEI come from the germline V gene. There are 15 residues in the CDR3. CDR3 region: CASSERVSSTGELFF. CDR3 bases: TGTGCCAGCAGCGAGAGGGTCTCGAGCACCGGGGAGCTGTTTTTT.

The rearrangement uses TRBV6-9 and TRBJ2-7, with TRBD1 matching 8 bases. Germline V CDR1 and CDR2: MNHGY, SVAAGI. V lost 3 bases, J lost 5 bases, and 9 bases stayed unmatched. The CDR3 runs to 15 residues. The CDR3 DNA reads as TGTGCCAGCAGTTACTCCGGGACAGGCCCCCACGAGCAGTACTTC. Its protein product is CASSYSGTGPHEQYF.

This chain uses TRBV3-1 with TRBJ2-2; D is ambiguous. Germline V CDR1 and CDR2: LGHDT, YNNKEL (reference sequence). The CDR3 has 15 amino acids. Trimming removed 2 bases from V and 4 bases from J, with 11 bases in between. DNA of the CDR3: TGTGCCAGCAGCCAAAGGGCTTCCCCCACCGGGGAGCTGTTTTTT. Translated, it gives CASSQRASPTGELFF.

With regard to this clonotype: Possible read error: a much larger clone is one base away. This sequence joins TRBV5-5 and TRBJ2-2; weak D call: TRBD2 (6 bases). In germline, CDR1 is SGHKS, CDR2 YYEKEE (reference sequence). The CDR3 loop spans 14 amino acids. The CDR3 DNA reads TGCGCCAGCAACTTGGAGGGTACCACCGGGGAGCTGTTTTTT. This encodes CASNLEGTTGELFF. Filled out from reference TRBV5-5 and TRBJ2-2, the complete variable domain reads DAGVTQSPTHLIKTRGQQVTLRCSPISGHKSVSWYQQVLGQGPQFIFQYYEKEERGRGNFPDRFSARQFPNYSSELNVNALLLGDSALYLCASNLEGTTGELFFGEGSRLTVL.

Regarding this clonotype: It may be a read error: a sequence one base away is much more abundant. Given the absence of the conserved phenylalanine or tryptophan at the CDR3 end, a read error is likely. The chain carries TRBV6-9 and TRBJ1-2, with 8 bases aligning to TRBD1. The J segment lost 5 bases and the V segment lost 4 bases, leaving 6 bases of the junction unmatched. The CDR3 contains 14 residues. Germline assignment: CDR1 MNHGY and CDR2 SVAAGI. DNA of the CDR3: TGTGCCAGCAGTTCCTCGACAGGGGAATATGGCTACACCTCC. It translates to CASSSSTGEYGYTS.

Only a few counts were recorded for this clonotype. The chain joins TRBV6-1 to TRBJ1-6; D is unresolved. The CDR3 is made up of 14 amino acids. V lost 8 bases and J 8 bases, leaving 16 bases between the germline ends. CDR1 is MNHNS and CDR2 is SASEGT in the germline V gene. The CDR3 sequence is CASGSSLMDSPLHF. CDR3 bases: TGTGCCAGCGGGTCGAGTCTTATGGATTCACCCCTCCACTTT.